This TCR beta chain came from a study of blood T cell repertoires in COVID-19. The wider study: Acute-phase and convalescent COVID-19 samples originated in the United States, Italy and Spain. Sample material is recorded as cDNA or gDNA derived from T cells, B-cell-depleted T cells, or PBMCs.

Assay: immunoSEQ multiplex PCR; the TCRdb copy retains only in-frame clones and omits some. The sample contains about 210,000 clones, 92% of which appear only once. CDR3 length: 17 amino acids. The sample comprised peripheral blood. This sequence joins TRBV21-1 and TRBJ1-5; the table's D gene call, TRBD1, was not cross checked with the DNA. TRBV21-1 is a known pseudogene. The receptor was isolated from a man younger than 40 with acute or convalescent COVID-19. The chain's CDR3 is CAVNRGPWTDGYQPQHF. CDR3 in DNA: TGTGCCGTTAATAGGGGCCCATGGACAGATGGGTATCAGCCCCAGCATTTT.